This TCR beta chain emerged from a study of T cell changes during pregnancy in multiple sclerosis. Trimming cost V 5 bases and J 6 bases; bases outside gene matches: 3. The germline V gene encodes CDR1 SGHVS and CDR2 FNYEAQ. The CDR3 is 13 residues long. Method: immunoSEQ multiplex PCR; TCRdb's copy keeps in-frame clones and lacks some. The table lists around 40,000 clones, about 88% of them singletons. Material: CD4+ T cells from peripheral blood mononuclear cells, obtained in the first trimester of pregnancy. The sequence derives from a female donor with multiple sclerosis, enrolled in a pregnancy study. V usage is TRBV7-6 and J usage is TRBJ1-2, with 10 nucleotides matching TRBD1. CDR3 loop: CASSLGTGDGYTF. CDR3 sequence (DNA): TGTGCCAGCAGCCTCGGGACAGGGGATGGCTACACCTTC.